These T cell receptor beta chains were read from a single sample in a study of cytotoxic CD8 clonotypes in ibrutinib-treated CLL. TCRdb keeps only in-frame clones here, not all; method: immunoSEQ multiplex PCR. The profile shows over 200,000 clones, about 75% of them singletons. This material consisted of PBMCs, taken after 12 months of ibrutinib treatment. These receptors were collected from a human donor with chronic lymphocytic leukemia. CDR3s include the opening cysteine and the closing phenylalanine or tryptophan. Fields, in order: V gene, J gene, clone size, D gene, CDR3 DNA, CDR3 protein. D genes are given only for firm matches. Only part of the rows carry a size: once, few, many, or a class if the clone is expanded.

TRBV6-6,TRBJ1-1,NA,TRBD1,TGTGCCGCCACGTCGGGACAGGTCACTGAAGCTTTCTTT,CAATSGQVTEAFF
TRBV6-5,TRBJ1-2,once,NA,TGTGCCAGCACCTTGGGGGGGCCTACTAACTATGGCTACACCTTC,CASTLGGPTNYGYTF
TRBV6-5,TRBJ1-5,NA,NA,TGTGCCAGCAGTAGGACACAGAGGGGCAGTCGGCCCCAGCATTTT,CASSRTQRGSRPQHF
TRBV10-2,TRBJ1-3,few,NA,TGCGCCAGCAGCGCTCTTACTGGAAACACCATATATTTT,CASSALTGNTIYF
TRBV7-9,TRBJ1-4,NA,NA,TGTGCCAGCAGCTTCCAGGCAGAAAAACTGTTTTTT,CASSFQAEKLFF
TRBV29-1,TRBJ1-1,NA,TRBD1,TGCAGCGCGGGGGTACAGGGGGTGGACACTGAAGCTTTCTTT,CSAGVQGVDTEAFF
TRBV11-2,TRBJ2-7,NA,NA,TGTGCCAGCAGCCGAGACCGAACTTACTACGAGCAGTACTTC,CASSRDRTYYEQYF
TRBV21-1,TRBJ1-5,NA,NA,TGTGCCAGCAAAGGGGGCAGTCAGCCCCAGCATTTT,CASKGGSQPQHF
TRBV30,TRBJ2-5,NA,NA,TGTGCCTGGAGTGCACAGGGAGACAGGCCCACCCAGTACTTC,CAWSAQGDRPTQYF
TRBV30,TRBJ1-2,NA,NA,TGTGCCTGGAGTGTAAGGGTCTATGGCTACACCTTC,CAWSVRVYGYTF
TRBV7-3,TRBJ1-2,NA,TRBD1,TGTGCCAGCAGCGGACAGGCCGTGTCGGGCTACACCTTC,CASSGQAVSGYTF
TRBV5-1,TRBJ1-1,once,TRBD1,TGCGCCAGCAGCTCGGGACAGGGGAACACTGAAGCTTTCTTT,CASSSGQGNTEAFF
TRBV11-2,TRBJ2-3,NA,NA,TGTGCCAGCAGCTCCCAACCCACAGATACGCAGTATTTT,CASSSQPTDTQYF
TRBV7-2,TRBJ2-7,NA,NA,TGTGCCAGCAGCTTAGCTAGACCGCCTTACGAGCAGTACTTC,CASSLARPPYEQYF
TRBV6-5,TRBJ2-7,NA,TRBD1,TGTGCCAGCAGTTTACGCCCCGGACAGGGGATCGACGAGCAGTACTTC,CASSLRPGQGIDEQYF
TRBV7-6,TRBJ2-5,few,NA,TGTGCCAGCAGCTTAGGTGGGGTGCCCCAAGAGACCCAGTACTTC,CASSLGGVPQETQYF